These 30 T cell receptor beta chains came from one sample sequenced in a study of T-cell reconstitution after alpha-beta-depleted transplantation in children. Construction of the TCRbeta library involved unique molecular identifiers. Via MiXCR, TCRdb re-called the PCR reads, giving one row per CDR3 protein. The sample yields 200,000 to 250,000 distinct CDR3 sequences, roughly a tenth seen once. The sequencing here drew on PBMCs, taken before TCRalphabeta/CD19-depleted stem cell transplant. Receptor source: a child younger than two with acute myeloid leukemia, due to receive a stem cell transplant.

This clonotype has at least ten counts. The chain couples TRBV12-3 or TRBV12-4 to TRBJ2-3; D gene unclear. Trimming shortened V by 3 bases and J by 4 bases, and 11 bases separated the two germline ends. The CDR3 runs to 14 residues. CDR3 sequence reads: CASSLRTGADTQYF. CDR3 nucleotide sequence: TGTGCCAGCAGTTTGCGTACTGGGGCAGATACGCAGTATTTT.

Worth noting for this clonotype: A much larger clone differs by one base, so this may be a read error. The chain is built from TRBV9 and TRBJ2-1; a possible D gene is TRBD1 (6 bases). In germline, CDR1 is SGDLS, CDR2 YYNGEE. V gave up 4 bases and J gave up 15 bases, with 17 bases separating them. This CDR3 spans 12 amino acids. This CDR3 reads CASSLNRDITFF. CDR3 DNA: TGTGCCAGCAGCCTCAACCGGGACATAACGTTCTTC.

Ten or more counts support this clonotype. This chain connects TRBV6-5 to TRBJ1-2, with D possibly being TRBD1 (6 bases). V shed 1 base and J shed 0 bases, with 15 bases lying between them. In germline, CDR1 is MNHEY, CDR2 SVGAGI. The CDR3 has 17 residues. The CDR3 sequence: CASSYWKTGKANYGYTF. As DNA, the CDR3 is TGTGCCAGCAGTTACTGGAAAACAGGGAAGGCTAACTATGGCTACACCTTC.

This clonotype was picked up many times. The chain is built from TRBV4-3 and TRBJ2-5; D is ambiguous. V was shortened by 1 base and J by 0 bases, with 9 bases between the two germline ends. In germline, CDR1 is LGHNA, CDR2 YSLEER. CDR3 length: 15 residues. This CDR3 reads CASSQGYPHQETQYF. CDR3 nucleotide sequence: TGCGCCAGCAGCCAAGGATATCCCCACCAAGAGACCCAGTACTTC.

This clonotype was seen at least ten times. V usage is TRBV9 and J usage is TRBJ2-4; no definite D call. Germline V gene sequence: CDR1 SGDLS, CDR2 YYNGEE. V lost 2 bases and J lost 0, with 9 bases in between. CDR3 length equals 15 residues. In DNA form, the CDR3 reads TGTGCCAGCAGCGTTTCTGTGGGAGCCAAAAACATTCAGTACTTC. Amino acid sequence: CASSVSVGAKNIQYF.

Many counts were recorded for this clonotype. The rearrangement links TRBV12-3 or TRBV12-4 to TRBJ2-2; weak D call: TRBD2 (6 bases). The CDR3 runs to 15 residues. The V gene lost 6 bases and the J gene lost 4 bases, with 15 bases spanning the gap. CDR3 sequence: CASSSKGLRTGELFF. As DNA, the CDR3 is TGTGCCAGCAGCTCGAAGGGACTTCGCACCGGGGAGCTGTTTTTT.

In its sample, this clonotype was seen many times. The V gene is TRBV12-3 or TRBV12-4, the J gene TRBJ2-3; no clear D gene. CDR3 length equals 14 residues. V shed 3 bases and J shed 1 base, with 8 bases lying between them. The CDR3 spells CASSFWQGTDTQYF. The CDR3 nucleotides read TGTGCCAGCAGTTTCTGGCAGGGCACAGATACGCAGTATTTT.

This clonotype was found many times. This chain connects TRBV12-3 or TRBV12-4 to TRBJ2-1, with D unresolved. The CDR3 length is 14 residues. The V gene lost 6 bases and the J gene lost 0 bases, with 9 bases spanning the gap. CDR3 DNA: TGTGCCAGCAGAGGACGGAGCTCCTACAATGAGCAGTTCTTC. Its translation: CASRGRSSYNEQFF.

This clonotype was counted ten times or more. V usage is TRBV24-1 and J usage is TRBJ2-1, with 10 nucleotides matching TRBD2. V trimming: 2 bases; J trimming: 8 bases; junction bases outside the gene matches: 5. CDR3 length: 15 residues. CDR1 and CDR2 from the germline V gene are KGHDR and SFDVKD. The CDR3 loop is CATSDSSGGAYEQFF. In nucleotides, the CDR3 is TGTGCCACCAGTGATTCCAGCGGGGGGGCCTATGAGCAGTTCTTC.

The V gene is TRBV28, the J gene TRBJ2-6; D gene ambiguous. V was trimmed by 3 bases and J by 1 base, leaving 7 bases between them. Germline assignment: CDR1 MDHEN and CDR2 SYDVKM. The CDR3 runs 15 residues. Here the CDR3 reads CASSFHRSGANVLTF. Written as DNA, the CDR3 is TGTGCCAGCAGTTTCCACCGGTCTGGGGCCAACGTCCTGACTTTC.

This clonotype was observed a few times. This chain uses TRBV5-1 with TRBJ2-7, with a weak D call TRBD1 (5 bases). CDR1 is SGHRS, CDR2 YFSETQ, per germline. The CDR3 covers 15 residues. The V end lost 3 bases, the J end lost 0 bases, and 13 bases lay between the germline ends. For the CDR3, the DNA is TGCGCCAGCAGCTCGACAGCGATGAGCTCCTACGAGCAGTACTTC. It codes for CASSSTAMSSYEQYF.

This clonotype was observed many times. This chain joins TRBV10-3 and TRBJ1-1, with 9 bases matching TRBD1. The CDR3 loop spans 15 amino acids. Germline values: CDR1 ENHRY, CDR2 SYGVKD. V shed 4 bases, J shed 4 bases, and the junction held 7 bases outside the gene matches. The chain's CDR3 is CAISVPTGGGTEAFF. The DNA for the CDR3 is TGTGCCATCAGTGTACCGACAGGGGGAGGCACTGAAGCTTTCTTT.

This clonotype was detected many times. This chain uses TRBV12-3 or TRBV12-4 with TRBJ1-6; TRBD1 might be the D (5 bases). The CDR3 runs 12 residues. The V and J ends lost 5 bases and 14 bases respectively, with 13 bases between them. This CDR3 reads CASSPGGTALHF. CDR3 nucleotide sequence: TGTGCCAGCAGTCCCGGGGGAACGGCCCTCCACTTT.

This clonotype came up many times. J is TRBJ2-5 and V is TRBV10-3; 13 nucleotides agree with TRBD2. J gave up 0 bases and V 3 bases, and 4 bases lay outside the gene matches. The CDR3 is 17 amino acids. The germline V gene encodes CDR1 ENHRY and CDR2 SYGVKD. The CDR3 spells CAISDSGLAGNQETQYF. In nucleotides, the CDR3 is TGTGCCATCAGTGATTCGGGACTAGCGGGAAACCAAGAGACCCAGTACTTC.

This clonotype was detected many times. J is TRBJ2-1 and V is TRBV21-1; the DNA was not compared with TRBD1, the D call given in the table. TRBV21-1 is described as a pseudogene. The CDR3 spans 17 residues. The CDR3 sequence: CASSKIPSGETYNEQFF. The DNA for the CDR3 is TGTGCCAGCAGCAAAATCCCCTCGGGGGAGACCTACAATGAGCAGTTCTTC.

This clonotype showed up many times. This chain links TRBV12-3 or TRBV12-4 with TRBJ1-6, with 12 bases that match TRBD1. J gave up 10 bases and V 6 bases, and 13 bases lay outside the gene matches. The CDR3 is made up of 17 amino acids. CDR3 loop: CASSIPWGQGALSPLHF. CDR3 DNA sequence: TGTGCCAGCAGCATCCCGTGGGGACAGGGGGCTCTCTCACCCCTCCACTTT.

V gene TRBV7-9 combines with J gene TRBJ2-1; D call uncertain. V was shortened by 1 base and J by 5 bases, with 9 bases between the two germline ends. Germline loops: CDR1 SEHNR, CDR2 FQNEAQ (reference sequence). This CDR3 is built from 14 residues. The CDR3 spells CASSLVGNDNEQFF. As DNA, the CDR3 is TGTGCCAGCAGCTTAGTGGGGAATGACAATGAGCAGTTCTTC.

Ten or more counts support this clonotype. This chain connects TRBV19 to TRBJ1-1, with a weak D call TRBD1 (6 bases). The CDR3 is 13 amino acids. The germline CDR1 and CDR2 sequences are LNHDA and SQIVND (reference sequence). Trimming shortened V by 6 bases and J by 5 bases, and 13 bases separated the two germline ends. CDR3 sequence: CASRSGVGTEAFF. DNA for the CDR3: TGTGCCAGTAGGTCAGGGGTCGGTACTGAAGCTTTCTTT.

There are a few counts of this clonotype. The CDR3 protein is CSVSTGTASYGYTF. Written as DNA, the CDR3 is TGCAGCGTATCCACCGGGACAGCGAGTTATGGCTACACCTTC. The gene calls are TRBV29-1 and TRBJ1-2; 7 bases are shared with TRBD1. Germline values: CDR1 SQVTM, CDR2 ANQGSEA. After removal of 6 bases from V and 5 bases from J, the junction contained 12 bases not matched to a gene. This CDR3 has 14 residues. The full variable domain, rest sourced from reference TRBV29-1 and TRBJ1-2, is SAVISQKPSRDICQRGTSLTIQCQVDSQVTMMFWYRQQPGQSLTLIATANQGSEATYESGFVIDKFPISRPNLTFSTLTVSNMSPEDSSIYLCSVSTGTASYGYTFGSGTRLTVV.

This clonotype was seen many times. The rearrangement uses TRBV12-3 or TRBV12-4 and TRBJ1-2, with TRBD1 matching 7 bases. CDR3 length equals 15 residues. V was clipped by 6 bases and J by 2 bases; unmatched bases: 9. DNA of the CDR3: TGTGCCAGCAGGACCCGGACAGGAACCAACTATGGCTACACCTTC. This gives the protein CASRTRTGTNYGYTF.

This clonotype was observed at least ten times. The rearrangement uses TRBV4-2 and TRBJ2-7, with 12 bases fitting TRBD2. Per germline, CDR1 LGHNA and CDR2 YNFKEQ. V shed 1 base and J 3 bases; nucleotides not matched to a gene: 7. CDR3 length: 17 residues. DNA for the CDR3: TGTGCCAGCAGCCAAGGTCAGACTAGCGGGGGTTTCTACGAGCAGTACTTC. Translating gives CASSQGQTSGGFYEQYF.

This clonotype has a count of ten or more. The chain couples TRBV27 to TRBJ1-2, with unresolved D. This CDR3 is 17 amino acids long. In germline, CDR1 is MNHEY, CDR2 SMNVEV (reference sequence). Between the trimmed V and J ends, which lost 3 bases and 0 bases, there was a span of 17 bases. The CDR3, as DNA: TGTGCCAGCAGTTTTAAATATACGACTCGAGCTAACTATGGCTACACCTTC. Its translation: CASSFKYTTRANYGYTF.

As for this clonotype: Just one base apart from a much larger clone, this may be a read error. V and J are TRBV5-1 and TRBJ2-3; 8 nucleotides agree with TRBD1. V shed 3 bases, J shed 5 bases, and the junction held 5 bases outside the gene matches. The CDR3 spans 14 residues. Germline CDR1 reads SGHRS; CDR2 reads YFSETQ. CDR3 region: CASSSDREGDTQYF. The CDR3 region has the DNA TGCGCCAGCAGCTCGGACAGGGAAGGAGATACGCAGTATTTT.

This clonotype was detected many times. The chain recombines TRBV14 with TRBJ2-1; 9 positions match TRBD2. V lost 1 base to trimming and J lost 3 bases; unmatched junction nucleotides: 1. The germline V gene has CDR1 SGHDN and CDR2 FVKESK. The CDR3 consists of 15 residues. The CDR3 region has the DNA TGTGCCAGCAGCCAAGCTAGCGGGAACTACAATGAGCAGTTCTTC. Its protein product is CASSQASGNYNEQFF.

Many counts were recorded for this clonotype. The J gene is TRBJ2-5, the V gene TRBV28; D perhaps matches TRBD1 (6 bases). Trimming cost V 5 bases and J 5 bases, with 15 bases left between them. Per the germline V gene, CDR1 is MDHEN and CDR2 is SYDVKM. The CDR3 has 14 residues. CDR3 DNA sequence: TGTGCCAGCAGTGGAACAGGGCCTTGGGAGACCCAGTACTTC. It specifies CASSGTGPWETQYF.

The V call is TRBV28, the J call TRBJ1-1, with D possibly being TRBD1 (5 bases). The CDR3 runs to 14 residues. The V gene lost 3 bases and the J gene lost 7 bases, with 15 bases spanning the gap. Germline values: CDR1 MDHEN, CDR2 SYDVKM. The CDR3 nucleotides are TGTGCCAGCAGTTTTCTAGCCCTGACAGTTGAAGCTTTCTTT. It encodes CASSFLALTVEAFF.

This clonotype showed up many times. The chain couples TRBV19 to TRBJ1-5, with 9 bases lining up with TRBD1. The CDR3 sequence is 15 residues long. V gave up 4 bases and J gave up 7 bases; unmatched junction bases: 8. Germline values: CDR1 LNHDA, CDR2 SQIVND (reference sequence). CDR3 sequence reads: CASSTWTGVVQPQHF. The CDR3 DNA is TGTGCCAGTAGTACCTGGACAGGGGTGGTGCAGCCCCAGCATTTT.

This clonotype was recorded at least ten times. The chain links TRBV20-1 to TRBJ2-1, with 7 bases lining up with TRBD1. Losses at the gene ends were 5 bases for V and 7 bases for J; bases not matched to a gene: 8. The germline V gene encodes CDR1 DFQATT and CDR2 SNEGSKA (reference sequence). CDR3 length: 13 amino acids. The CDR3 DNA reads TGCAGTGCTTCCCGGGACAGTAATAATGAGCAGTTCTTC. It codes for CSASRDSNNEQFF.

This sequence joins TRBV4-3 and TRBJ1-2; no definite D call. V was trimmed by 1 base and J by 4 bases, leaving 19 bases between them. This CDR3 has 17 amino acids. Germline CDR1 reads LGHNA; CDR2 reads YSLEER. The CDR3 spells CASSQVIPRPEGYGYTF. Here the CDR3 DNA reads TGCGCCAGCAGCCAAGTTATCCCAAGGCCAGAAGGCTATGGCTACACCTTC.

This clonotype was observed at least ten times. This chain uses TRBV20-1 with TRBJ2-1; perhaps TRBD2 as D (5 bases). The V gene's germline CDR1 is DFQATT and CDR2 SNEGSKA (reference sequence). This CDR3 has 17 amino acids. The germline V and J ends were trimmed by 1 base and 0 bases, with 16 bases remaining between them. CDR3 amino acids: CSARAPPAVSSYNEQFF. In DNA form, the CDR3 reads TGCAGTGCTAGAGCCCCTCCAGCGGTAAGCTCCTACAATGAGCAGTTCTTC.